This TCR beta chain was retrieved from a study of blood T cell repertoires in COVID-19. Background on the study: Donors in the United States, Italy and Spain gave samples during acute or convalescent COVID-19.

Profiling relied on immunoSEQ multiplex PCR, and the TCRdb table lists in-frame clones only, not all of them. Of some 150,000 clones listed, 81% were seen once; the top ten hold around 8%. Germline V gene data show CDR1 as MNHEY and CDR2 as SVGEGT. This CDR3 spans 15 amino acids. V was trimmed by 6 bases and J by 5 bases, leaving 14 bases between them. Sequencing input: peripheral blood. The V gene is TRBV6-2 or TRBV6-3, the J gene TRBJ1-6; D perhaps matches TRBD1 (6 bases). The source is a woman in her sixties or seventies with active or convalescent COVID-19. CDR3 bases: TGTGCCAGCAGACCTACAGGGATGAATAATTCACCCCTCCACTTT. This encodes CASRPTGMNNSPLHF.